The present entry profiles one TCR beta chain with its context. Its antigen is not identified. The data derive from a study of T-cell reconstitution after alpha-beta-depleted transplantation in children. Whole-study findings and limits: From newly produced T cells came most of the T-cell counts and diversity one year after transplant. In some patients, recipient T cells and intrathymic progenitors surviving conditioning explained high day-60 diversity. Expanded graft clones, several hundred of them, were reportedly the source of alpha-beta T cells about two months after transplant.

CDR3 size: 14 residues. The germline V gene encodes CDR1 LNHDA and CDR2 SQIVND (reference sequence). V lost 5 bases and J lost 10, with 17 bases in between. Unique molecular identifiers were built into the TCRbeta library. TCRdb processed the PCR reads anew with MiXCR; each CDR3 protein has one entry. This table has roughly 100,000 distinct CDR3 sequences, 7.5% to 9% appearing once. The source was PBMCs, collected before TCRalphabeta/CD19-depleted stem cell transplant. This clonotype was sampled from a boy aged 2-15 years with acute lymphoblastic leukemia, due to receive a stem cell transplant. This chain uses TRBV19 with TRBJ1-4, with TRBD1 as a possible D gene (6 bases). CDR3: CASSGWDTGGKLFF. The DNA of the CDR3 is TGTGCCAGTAGTGGCTGGGACACAGGTGGAAAACTGTTTTTT.